The rows below give T cell receptor beta chains drawn from one sample of a study of breast tumors, draining lymph nodes, adjacent tissues. Each CDR3 protein gets one entry after TCRdb re-called the multiplex PCR reads with MiXCR. The table includes a few hundred thousand distinct CDR3 sequences, less than 40% detected once. Sample: axillary lymph node tissue. These receptors were obtained from a female donor with breast cancer. Some clones in this sample may be carry-over from other donors' samples. CDR3s leave out the opening cysteine and the closing phenylalanine or tryptophan.

j_gene	v_gene	CDR3aa
TRBJ1-2	TRBV18	ASSPRQDYGYT
TRBJ1-6	TRBV6-4	ASSSGTSNSPLH
TRBJ2-1	TRBV4-1	ASSQDPNRDERF
TRBJ1-2	TRBV6-1	ASTEFRTGGNYGYT
TRBJ1-6	TRBV5-4	ASRLTGGNSPLH
TRBJ2-1	TRBV13	ASSLRGLAGINEQF
TRBJ2-3	TRBV9	ASSVLAGEQY
TRBJ2-5	TRBV6-5	ASSYSLEGGYETQY
TRBJ2-1	TRBV7-2	ASSKTRFPHEQF
TRBJ2-3	TRBV24-1	ATSDPGLAGGPTDTQY
TRBJ1-4	TRBV19	ASKGAINEKLF
TRBJ2-7	TRBV20-1	SAEGVSYEQY
TRBJ1-5	TRBV19	ASSIGASNQPQH
TRBJ1-6	TRBV20-1	SALTGGINSPLH
TRBJ2-7	TRBV4-1	ASSKQGGSYEQY
TRBJ2-1	TRBV12-3/TRBV12-4	ASSLDLSDNEQF
TRBJ1-4	TRBV7-8	ASSPGPDRGSEKLF
TRBJ2-1	TRBV20-1	SIEKDRVSEQF
TRBJ1-4	TRBV7-2	ASSDRNEKLF
TRBJ1-5	TRBV28	VSSSNNGNQPQH
TRBJ2-7	TRBV6-5	ASSHAGGPYEQY
TRBJ1-4	TRBV5-5	ASRTRGGTNEKLF
TRBJ2-7	TRBV5-5	ASSSAGGNHEQY
TRBJ1-2	TRBV5-6	ASSSEGQSLYGYT
TRBJ2-2	TRBV3-1	ASSQDLGQGAPNTGELF
TRBJ1-2	TRBV5-6	ASSLVYSDYGYT
TRBJ2-7	TRBV6-5	ASSTAGVSYEQY
TRBJ2-7	TRBV7-2	ASSLSPSGYYEQY
TRBJ2-7	TRBV12-3/TRBV12-4	ASSLETVYEQY
TRBJ2-7	TRBV11-2	ASSSHTGAPYEQY
TRBJ2-6	TRBV6-6	ASNNADDGANVLT
TRBJ2-3	TRBV20-1	SASDRNTQY
TRBJ2-7	TRBV25-1	ASGYSVEQY
TRBJ2-1	TRBV7-9	ASSPWASGSRTYNEQF
TRBJ2-1	TRBV2	ASILGDEQF
TRBJ1-1	TRBV20-1	SARDPMNTEAF
TRBJ2-7	TRBV14	ASSHSLGEQY
TRBJ1-6	TRBV5-1	ASSPRTSLDSPLH
TRBJ2-1	TRBV12-3/TRBV12-4	ASSFGSGRSKGYEQF
TRBJ2-1	TRBV6-5	ASSYKKDRGEQF
TRBJ1-4	TRBV7-9	ASSGDGTGDEKLF
TRBJ2-1	TRBV20-1	GAYTSAGGAF
TRBJ2-7	TRBV5-1	ASSAGTGALKQY